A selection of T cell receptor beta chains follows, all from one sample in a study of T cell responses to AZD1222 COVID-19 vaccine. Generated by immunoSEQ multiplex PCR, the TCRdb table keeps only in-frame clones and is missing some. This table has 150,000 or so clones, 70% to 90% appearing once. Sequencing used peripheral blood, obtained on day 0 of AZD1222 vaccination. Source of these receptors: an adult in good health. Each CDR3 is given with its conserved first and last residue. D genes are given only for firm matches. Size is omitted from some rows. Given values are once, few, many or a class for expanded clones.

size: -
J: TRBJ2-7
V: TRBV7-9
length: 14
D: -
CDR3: CASSLGQGRNEQYF
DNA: TGTGCCAGCAGCTTAGGGCAGGGTCGAAACGAGCAGTACTTC

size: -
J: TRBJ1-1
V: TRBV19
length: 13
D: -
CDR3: CASSIMRNTEAFF
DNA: TGTGCCAGTAGTATCATGAGGAACACTGAAGCTTTCTTT

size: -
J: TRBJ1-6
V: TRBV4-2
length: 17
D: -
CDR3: CASSQDPIQGPNSPLHF
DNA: TGTGCCAGCAGCCAAGATCCCATACAGGGCCCTAATTCACCCCTCCACTTT

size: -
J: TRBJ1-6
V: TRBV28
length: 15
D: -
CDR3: CASSMDQGRGSPLHF
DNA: TGTGCCAGCAGTATGGATCAGGGAAGGGGATCACCCCTCCACTTT

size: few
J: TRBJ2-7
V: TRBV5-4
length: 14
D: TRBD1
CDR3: CASSRGTGSYEQYF
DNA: TGTGCCAGCAGCAGGGGGACAGGGTCCTACGAGCAGTACTTC

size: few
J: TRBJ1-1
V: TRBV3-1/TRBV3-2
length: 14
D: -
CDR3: CASRLTEGRTEAFF
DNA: TGTGCCAGCAGGCTGACTGAAGGTAGGACTGAAGCTTTCTTT

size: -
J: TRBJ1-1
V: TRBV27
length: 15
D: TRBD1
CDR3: CASQKGQGGRTEAFF
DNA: TGTGCCTCACAGAAGGGGCAGGGGGGAAGGACTGAAGCTTTCTTT

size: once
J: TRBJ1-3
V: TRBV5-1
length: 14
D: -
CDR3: CASSLGDTGNTIYF
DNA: TGCGCCAGCAGCTTGGGCGACACTGGAAACACCATATATTTT

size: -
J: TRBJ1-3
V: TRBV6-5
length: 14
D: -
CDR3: CASSYSHAGNTIYF
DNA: TGTGCCAGCAGTTACTCCCATGCTGGAAACACCATATATTTT

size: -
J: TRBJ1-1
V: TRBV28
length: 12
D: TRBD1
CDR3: CASSLGTGDAFF
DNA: TGTGCCAGCAGTCTCGGGACAGGGGACGCTTTCTTT

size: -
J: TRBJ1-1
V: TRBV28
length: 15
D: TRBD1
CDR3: CASSSQGSKVTEAFF
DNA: TGTGCCAGCAGTTCACAGGGGAGTAAAGTCACTGAAGCTTTCTTT

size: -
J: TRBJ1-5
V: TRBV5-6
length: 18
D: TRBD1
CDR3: CASSYPPPGQGTDQPQHF
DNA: TGTGCCAGCAGCTACCCCCCCCCGGGACAGGGGACGGATCAGCCCCAGCATTTT

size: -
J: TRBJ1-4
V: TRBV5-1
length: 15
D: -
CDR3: CASSQGRAQGEKLFF
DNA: TGCGCCAGCAGCCAGGGACGGGCGCAAGGTGAAAAACTGTTTTTT

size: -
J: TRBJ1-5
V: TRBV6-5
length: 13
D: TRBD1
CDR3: CASQQGYGQPQHF
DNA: TGTGCCAGCCAACAGGGGTACGGACAGCCCCAGCATTTT

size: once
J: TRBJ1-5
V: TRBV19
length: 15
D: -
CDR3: CASSIGGYINQPQHF
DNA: TGTGCCAGTAGTATTGGAGGATATATCAATCAGCCCCAGCATTTT

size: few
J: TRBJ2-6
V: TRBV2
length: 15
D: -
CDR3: CASSEQGTGANVLTF
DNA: TGTGCCAGCAGTGAACAGGGTACTGGGGCCAACGTCCTGACTTTC

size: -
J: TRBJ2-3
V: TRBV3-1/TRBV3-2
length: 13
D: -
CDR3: CASAPFSADTQYF
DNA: TGTGCCAGCGCCCCCTTTAGTGCAGATACGCAGTATTTT

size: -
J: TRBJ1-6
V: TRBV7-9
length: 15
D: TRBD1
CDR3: CASSPPGQGDAPLHF
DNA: TGTGCCAGCAGCCCTCCTGGACAGGGTGACGCACCCCTCCACTTT

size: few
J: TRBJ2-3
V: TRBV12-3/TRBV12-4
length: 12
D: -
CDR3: CASSSTTDTQYF
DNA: TGTGCCAGCAGTTCCACCACAGATACGCAGTATTTT

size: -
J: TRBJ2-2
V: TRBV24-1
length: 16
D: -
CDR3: CATSDLQTTNTGELFF
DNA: TGTGCCACCAGTGATTTACAGACCACGAACACCGGGGAGCTGTTTTTT

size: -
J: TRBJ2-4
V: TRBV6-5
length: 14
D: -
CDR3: CATSPRPAKNIQYF
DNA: TGTGCCACCTCTCCTCGGCCAGCCAAAAACATTCAGTACTTC

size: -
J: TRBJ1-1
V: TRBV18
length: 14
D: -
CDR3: CASSETGGNTEAFF
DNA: TGTGCCAGCTCGGAGACAGGTGGGAACACTGAAGCTTTCTTT

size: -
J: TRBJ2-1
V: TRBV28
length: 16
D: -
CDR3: CASSALGGSHLNEQFF
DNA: TGTGCCAGCAGTGCCCTAGGAGGGAGCCATCTCAATGAGCAGTTCTTC

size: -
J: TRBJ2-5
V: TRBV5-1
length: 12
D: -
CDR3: CASSLAGETQYF
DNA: TGCGCCAGCAGCTTGGCGGGGGAGACCCAGTACTTC

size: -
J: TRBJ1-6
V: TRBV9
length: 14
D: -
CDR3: CASSAREAETPLHF
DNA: TGTGCCAGCAGCGCCAGGGAGGCCGAGACGCCCCTCCACTTT

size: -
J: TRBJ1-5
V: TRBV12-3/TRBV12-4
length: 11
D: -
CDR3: CASGSNQPQHF
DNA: TGTGCCAGCGGTAGCAATCAGCCCCAGCATTTT

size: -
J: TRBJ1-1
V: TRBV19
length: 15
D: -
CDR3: CASSIRPGLGTEAFF
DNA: TGTGCCAGTAGTATCCGTCCGGGTCTGGGCACTGAAGCTTTCTTT

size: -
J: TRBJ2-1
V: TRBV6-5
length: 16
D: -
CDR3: CASSYSGAPRVDEQFF
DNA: TGTGCCAGCAGTTACTCGGGGGCCCCTCGGGTGGATGAGCAGTTCTTC

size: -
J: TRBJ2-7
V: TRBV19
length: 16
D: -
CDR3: CASSIGVQGRPREQYF
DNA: TGTGCCAGTAGCATAGGGGTTCAGGGTAGACCGCGCGAGCAGTACTTC

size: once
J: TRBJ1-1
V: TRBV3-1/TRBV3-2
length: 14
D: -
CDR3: CASSQDPLNTEAFF
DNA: TGTGCCAGCAGCCAAGATCCCCTAAACACTGAAGCTTTCTTT

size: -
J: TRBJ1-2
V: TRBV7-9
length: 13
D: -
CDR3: CASSFSGAYGYTF
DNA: TGTGCCAGCAGCTTTTCCGGGGCCTATGGCTACACCTTC

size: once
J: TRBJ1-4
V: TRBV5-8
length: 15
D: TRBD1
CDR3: CASSPGGRTHEKLFF
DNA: TGTGCCAGCAGCCCAGGGGGGAGGACACATGAAAAACTGTTTTTT

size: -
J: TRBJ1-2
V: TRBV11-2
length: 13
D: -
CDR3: CASSSGTNYGYTF
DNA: TGTGCCAGCAGCTCCGGGACTAACTATGGCTACACCTTC